This record covers a single TCR beta chain. What it binds is unknown. This entry comes from a study of OX40 agonist ivuxolimab in advanced cancers. Study-level background: Ivuxolimab, an agonist antibody against OX40 (CD134), was given to patients. Study-wide findings and caveats: It was also the case that some nonresponders had low normalized T-cell clonal expansion.

Repertoires were generated with immunoSEQ multiplex PCR, while TCRdb's copy carries only in-frame clones and drops some. The sample lists about 76,000 clones, roughly 85% occurring once. With 5 bases removed from V and 7 bases from J, the gap between germline ends came to 17 bases. Germline values: CDR1 MNHNY, CDR2 SVGAGI (reference sequence). The CDR3 is 15 amino acids. The sequence was obtained from an adult with an advanced solid tumor such as melanoma, head and neck, liver or kidney cancer. The chain employs TRBV6-6 and TRBJ1-4; no reliable D call. The sample in question was CD4+ or CD8+ T cells sorted from blood, obtained in a trial of the OX40 agonist ivuxolimab. CDR3 residues: CASSRDGSNPEKLFF. CDR3 DNA sequence: TGTGCCAGCAGTCGTGACGGCTCGAACCCTGAAAAACTGTTTTTT.